The clone carrying this T cell receptor beta chain was seen at least ten times. Its cognate antigen is unknown. The data stem from a study of regulatory T cells in long-lasting Graves disease. Study context: The term persistent Graves' disease signified upward of 5 years on antithyroid drugs with positive TSH receptor antibodies. Study outcomes and limitations: Persistent cases favored TRBV28, TRBJ1-2 and TRBJ2-5.

The CDR3 length is 12 residues. Trimming removed 8 bases at V and 4 bases at J, with 6 bases between. As to time point: persistent/refractory GD, antithyroid drugs over 5 years with positive TRAb. Scientists built the TCR library using RNA that was extracted from PBMCs. Both iRepertoire HTBI primers and Arm-PCR of CDR3 regions were used to build the TCR beta libraries. TCRdb reanalysed the multiplex PCR reads using MiXCR and keeps one entry per CDR3 protein. The sample has a few hundred thousand distinct CDR3 sequences; 20% to 25% are singletons. The receptor's source is a female donor with Graves disease. This sequence joins TRBV12-3 or TRBV12-4 and TRBJ2-6, with D unclear. The sample consisted of peripheral blood mononuclear cells (PBMCs), taken when the disease was refractory, from a patient treated with antithyroid drugs. This CDR3 reads CASLRGANVLTF. The CDR3 DNA reads TGTGCCAGCTTGAGAGGGGCCAACGTCCTGACTTTC.